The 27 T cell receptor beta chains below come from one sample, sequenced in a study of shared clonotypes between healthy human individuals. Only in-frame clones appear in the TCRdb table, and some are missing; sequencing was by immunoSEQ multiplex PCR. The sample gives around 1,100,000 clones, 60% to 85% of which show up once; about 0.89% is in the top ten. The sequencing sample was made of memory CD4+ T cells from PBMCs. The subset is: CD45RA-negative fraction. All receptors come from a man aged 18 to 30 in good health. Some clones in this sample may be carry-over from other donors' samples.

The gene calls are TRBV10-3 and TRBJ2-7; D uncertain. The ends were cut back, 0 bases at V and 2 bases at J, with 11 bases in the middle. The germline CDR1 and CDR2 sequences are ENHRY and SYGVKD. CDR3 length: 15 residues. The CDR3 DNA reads TGTGCCATCAGTGAGTCGCTGTCCAGGACCTACGAGCAGTACTTC. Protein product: CAISESLSRTYEQYF.

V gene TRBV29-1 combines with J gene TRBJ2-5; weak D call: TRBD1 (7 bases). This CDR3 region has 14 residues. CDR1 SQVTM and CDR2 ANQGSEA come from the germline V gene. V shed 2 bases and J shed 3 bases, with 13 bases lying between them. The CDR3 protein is CSVESRGTEETQYF. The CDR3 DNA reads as TGCAGCGTTGAATCCCGCGGGACAGAAGAGACCCAGTACTTC.

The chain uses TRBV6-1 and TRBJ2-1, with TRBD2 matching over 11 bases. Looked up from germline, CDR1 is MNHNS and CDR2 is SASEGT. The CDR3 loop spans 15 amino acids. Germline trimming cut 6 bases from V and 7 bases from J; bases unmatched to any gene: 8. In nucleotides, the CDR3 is TGTGCCAGCAGCGAGTTGGGGACTAGCGGAAATGAGCAGTTCTTC. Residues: CASSELGTSGNEQFF.

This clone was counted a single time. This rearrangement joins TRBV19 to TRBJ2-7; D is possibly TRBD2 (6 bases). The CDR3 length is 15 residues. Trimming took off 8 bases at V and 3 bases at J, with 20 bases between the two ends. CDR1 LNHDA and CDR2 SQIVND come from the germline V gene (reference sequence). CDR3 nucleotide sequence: TGTGCCAGTGGCACTGTGCGGGGCCGCCACTACGAGCAGTACTTC. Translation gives CASGTVRGRHYEQYF.

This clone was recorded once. CDR3: CASSGLARNTGELFF. The CDR3 nucleotides are TGTGCCAGCAGTGGACTAGCGAGAAACACCGGGGAGCTGTTTTTT. The chain recombines TRBV28 with TRBJ2-2; 9 bases map to TRBD2. V was pared by 5 bases and J by 2 bases, with 3 bases of the junction left unmatched. Looked up from germline, CDR1 is MDHEN and CDR2 is SYDVKM. The CDR3 contains 15 residues. The variable domain in full, completed from reference TRBV28 and TRBJ2-2, reads DVKVTQSSRYLVKRTGEKVFLECVQDMDHENMFWYRQDPGLGLRLIYFSYDVKMKEKGDIPEGYSVSREKKERFSLILESASTNQTSMYLCASSGLARNTGELFFGEGSRLTVL.

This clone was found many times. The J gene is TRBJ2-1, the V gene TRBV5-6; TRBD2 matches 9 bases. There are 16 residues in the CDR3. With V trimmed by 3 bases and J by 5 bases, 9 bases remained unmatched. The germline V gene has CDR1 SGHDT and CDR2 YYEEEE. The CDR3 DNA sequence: TGTGCCAGCAGCTCTACCGGGACTAGCAGAGACAATGAGCAGTTCTTC. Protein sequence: CASSSTGTSRDNEQFF.

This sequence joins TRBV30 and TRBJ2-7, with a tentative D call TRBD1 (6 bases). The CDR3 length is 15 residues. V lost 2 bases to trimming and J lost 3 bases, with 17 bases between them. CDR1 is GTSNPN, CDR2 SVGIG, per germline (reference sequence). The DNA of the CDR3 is TGTGCCTGGAGTCCACAGGGTACCCCCCTCTACGAGCAGTACTTC. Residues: CAWSPQGTPLYEQYF.

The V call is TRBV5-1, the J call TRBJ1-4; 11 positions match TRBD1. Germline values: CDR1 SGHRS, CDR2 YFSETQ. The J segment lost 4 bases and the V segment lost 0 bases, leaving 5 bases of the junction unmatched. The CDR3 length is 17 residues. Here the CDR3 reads CASSLADRGLGNEKLFF. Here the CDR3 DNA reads TGCGCCAGCAGCTTGGCGGACAGGGGGCTGGGTAATGAAAAACTGTTTTTT.

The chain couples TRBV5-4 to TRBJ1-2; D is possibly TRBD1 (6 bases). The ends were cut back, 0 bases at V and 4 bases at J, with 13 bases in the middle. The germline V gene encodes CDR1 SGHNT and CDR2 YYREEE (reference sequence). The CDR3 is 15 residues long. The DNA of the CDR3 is TGTGCCAGCAGCTTGGACAGGGTGTCTGGCTATGGCTACACCTTC. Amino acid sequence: CASSLDRVSGYGYTF.

CDR3: CATSRSSGEQFF. DNA for the CDR3: TGTGCCACCAGCAGGTCCTCCGGTGAGCAGTTCTTC. The V and J genes are TRBV15 and TRBJ2-1; D remains unclear. V lost 3 bases, J lost 9 bases, and 9 bases lay in between. Germline V gene sequence: CDR1 LNHNV, CDR2 YYDKDF (reference sequence). The CDR3 extends over 12 amino acids.

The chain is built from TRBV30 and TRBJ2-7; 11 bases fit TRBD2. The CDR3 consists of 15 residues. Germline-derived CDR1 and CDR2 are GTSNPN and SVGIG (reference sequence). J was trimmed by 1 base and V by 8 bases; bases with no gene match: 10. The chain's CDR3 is CAGTSGPGMSYEQYF. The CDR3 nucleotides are TGTGCCGGGACTAGCGGCCCCGGGATGTCCTACGAGCAGTACTTC.

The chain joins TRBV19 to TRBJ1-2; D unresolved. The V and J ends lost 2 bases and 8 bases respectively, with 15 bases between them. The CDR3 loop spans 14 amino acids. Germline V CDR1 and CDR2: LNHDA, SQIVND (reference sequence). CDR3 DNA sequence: TGTGCCAGTAGTATAACCGTACAATCGGGAGGCTACACCTTC. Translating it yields CASSITVQSGGYTF. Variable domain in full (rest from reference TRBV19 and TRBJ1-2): DGGITQSPKYLFRKEGQNVTLSCEQNLNHDAMYWYRQDPGQGLRLIYYSQIVNDFQKGDIAEGYSVSREKKESFPLTVTSAQKNPTAFYLCASSITVQSGGYTFGSGTRLTVV.

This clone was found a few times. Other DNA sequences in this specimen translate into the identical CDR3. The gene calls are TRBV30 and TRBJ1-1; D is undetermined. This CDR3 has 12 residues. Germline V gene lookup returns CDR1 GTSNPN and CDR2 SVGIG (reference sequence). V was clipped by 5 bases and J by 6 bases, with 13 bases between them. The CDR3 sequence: CAWSRTRAEAFF. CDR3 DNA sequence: TGTGCCTGGTCCCGGACCCGGGCTGAAGCTTTCTTT.

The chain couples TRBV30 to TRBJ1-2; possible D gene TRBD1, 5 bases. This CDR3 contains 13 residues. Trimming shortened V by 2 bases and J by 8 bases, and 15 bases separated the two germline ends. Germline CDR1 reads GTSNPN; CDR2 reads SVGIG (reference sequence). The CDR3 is CAWSSVLTGGYTF. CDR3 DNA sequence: TGTGCCTGGAGTTCGGTCTTAACAGGCGGCTACACCTTC.

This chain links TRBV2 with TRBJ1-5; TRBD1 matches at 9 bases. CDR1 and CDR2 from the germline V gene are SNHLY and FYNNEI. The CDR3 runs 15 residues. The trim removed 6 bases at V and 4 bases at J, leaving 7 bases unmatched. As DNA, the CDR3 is TGTGCCAGCAGCCTGACAGGGGGAGGGAATCAGCCCCAGCATTTT. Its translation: CASSLTGGGNQPQHF.

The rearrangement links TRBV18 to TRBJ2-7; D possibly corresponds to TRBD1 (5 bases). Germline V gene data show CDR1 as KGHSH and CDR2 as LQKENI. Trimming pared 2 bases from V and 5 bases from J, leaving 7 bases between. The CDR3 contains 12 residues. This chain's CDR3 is CASSPDSHEQYF. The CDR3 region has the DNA TGTGCCAGCTCACCAGACAGCCACGAGCAGTACTTC.

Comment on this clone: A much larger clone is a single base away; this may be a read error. Here the CDR3 DNA reads TGCGCCAGCAGCCAAAGACTAGCGGGCTCCTACAATGAGCAGTTCTTC. Its translation: CASSQRLAGSYNEQFF. The chain is built from TRBV4-1 and TRBJ2-1; 10 bases match TRBD2. The CDR3 has 16 residues. Germline CDR1 and CDR2: MGHRA and YSYEKL. Germline trimming cut 2 bases from V and 0 bases from J; bases unmatched to any gene: 1.

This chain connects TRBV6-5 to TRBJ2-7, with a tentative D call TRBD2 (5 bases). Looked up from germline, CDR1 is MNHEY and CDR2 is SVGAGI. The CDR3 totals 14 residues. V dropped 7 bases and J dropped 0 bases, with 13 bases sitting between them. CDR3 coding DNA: TGTGCCAGCACCTCGAGAGGGCTCTCCTACGAGCAGTACTTC. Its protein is CASTSRGLSYEQYF.

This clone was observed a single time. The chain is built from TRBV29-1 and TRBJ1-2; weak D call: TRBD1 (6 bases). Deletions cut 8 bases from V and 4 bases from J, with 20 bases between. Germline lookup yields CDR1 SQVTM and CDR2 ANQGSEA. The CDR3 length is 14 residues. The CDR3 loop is CSIETGRDSYGYTF. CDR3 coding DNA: TGCAGCATCGAAACAGGGAGGGATAGCTATGGCTACACCTTC.

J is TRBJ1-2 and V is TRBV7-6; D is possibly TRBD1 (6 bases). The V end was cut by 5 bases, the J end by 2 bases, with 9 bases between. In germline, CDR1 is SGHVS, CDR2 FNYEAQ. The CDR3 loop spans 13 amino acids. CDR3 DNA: TGTGCCAGCAGCCCGGGGACAAACTATGGCTACACCTTC. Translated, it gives CASSPGTNYGYTF.

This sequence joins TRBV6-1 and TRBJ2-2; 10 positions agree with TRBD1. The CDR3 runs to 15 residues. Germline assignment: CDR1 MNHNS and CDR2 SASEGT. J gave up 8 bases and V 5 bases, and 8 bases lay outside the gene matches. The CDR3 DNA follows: TGTGCCAGCAGTCTACCGACAGGGGGCTTAGGGGAGCTGTTTTTT. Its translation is CASSLPTGGLGELFF.

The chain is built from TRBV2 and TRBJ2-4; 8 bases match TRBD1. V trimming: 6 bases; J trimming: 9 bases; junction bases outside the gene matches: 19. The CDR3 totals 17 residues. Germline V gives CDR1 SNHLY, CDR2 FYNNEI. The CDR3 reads CASSRDRIGIWEVIQYF. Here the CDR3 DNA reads TGTGCCAGCAGCCGGGACAGGATCGGGATTTGGGAAGTCATTCAGTACTTC. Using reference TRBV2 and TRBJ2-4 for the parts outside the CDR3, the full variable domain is EPEVTQTPSHQVTQMGQEVILRCVPISNHLYFYWYRQILGQKVEFLVSFYNNEISEKSEIFDDQFSVERPDGSNFTLKIRSTKLEDSAMYFCASSRDRIGIWEVIQYFGAGTRLSVL.

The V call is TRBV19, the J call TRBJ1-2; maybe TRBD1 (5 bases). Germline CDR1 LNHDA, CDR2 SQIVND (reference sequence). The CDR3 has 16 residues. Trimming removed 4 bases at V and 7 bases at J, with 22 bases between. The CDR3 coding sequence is TGTGCCAGTAGTAATTCGGTTGGCAGGGTGAGCGCTGGCTACACCTTC. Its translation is CASSNSVGRVSAGYTF.

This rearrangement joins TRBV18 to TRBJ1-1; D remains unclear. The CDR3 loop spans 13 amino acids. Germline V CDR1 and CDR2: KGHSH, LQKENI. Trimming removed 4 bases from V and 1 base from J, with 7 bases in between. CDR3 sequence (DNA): TGTGCCAGCTCACAGGACCAGAACACTGAAGCTTTCTTT. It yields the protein CASSQDQNTEAFF.

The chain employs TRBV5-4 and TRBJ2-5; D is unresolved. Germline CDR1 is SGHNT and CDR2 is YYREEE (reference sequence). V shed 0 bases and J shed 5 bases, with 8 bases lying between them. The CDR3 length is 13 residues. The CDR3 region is CASSLELVETQYF. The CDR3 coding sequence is TGTGCCAGCAGCTTGGAGTTGGTTGAGACCCAGTACTTC.

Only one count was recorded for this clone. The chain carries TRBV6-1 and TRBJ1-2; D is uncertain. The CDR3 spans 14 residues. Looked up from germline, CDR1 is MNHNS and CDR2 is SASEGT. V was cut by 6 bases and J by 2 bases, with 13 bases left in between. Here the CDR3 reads CASSARGGNYGYTF. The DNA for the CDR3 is TGTGCCAGCAGCGCCCGGGGAGGCAACTATGGCTACACCTTC.

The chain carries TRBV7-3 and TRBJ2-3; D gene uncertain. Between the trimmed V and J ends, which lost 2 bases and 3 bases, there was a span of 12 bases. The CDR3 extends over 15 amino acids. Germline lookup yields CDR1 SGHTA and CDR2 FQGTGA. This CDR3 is CASSLVSGLTDTQYF. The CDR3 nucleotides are TGTGCCAGCAGCTTAGTTAGTGGATTAACAGATACGCAGTATTTT.